The TCR beta chain described here comes from a study of control samples from healthy donors and cancer patients. Here immunoSEQ multiplex PCR was the method, and the copy in TCRdb shows in-frame clones only, minus some. The profile shows around 90,000 clones, around nine tenths of them singletons. Looked up from germline, CDR1 is MNHEY and CDR2 is SVGEGT. This CDR3 region has 14 residues. The ends were cut back, 4 bases at V and 2 bases at J, with 6 bases in the middle. Material: blood. The chain uses TRBV6-2 or TRBV6-3 and TRBJ2-6, with D hard to call. This receptor was obtained from a young man in good health. CDR3 residues: CASSSTTGANVLTF. CDR3 DNA sequence: TGTGCCAGCAGTTCTACTACTGGGGCCAACGTCCTGACTTTC.